This TCR beta chain was sequenced in a study of blood T cells in healthy people across ages. Study conclusions and caveats: Changes seen in expanded clonotypes were possibly confounded by donor CMV status left unknown.

This clonotype was seen repeatedly, ten times or more. Its specificity is unknown. A second PCR, run for about 7 to 11 cycles, used a sample-barcoded 5' primer plus a J-beta primer mix. TCRdb re-analysed the 5' RACE reads in MiXCR, keeping a single row per CDR3 protein. The sample gives 600,000 or so distinct CDR3 sequences, approximately 30% of which show up once; less than 20% is in the top ten. Each of the donors had 9 to 10 milliliters of peripheral blood drawn into EDTA-treated Vacutainer tubes. The CDR3 sequence is 15 residues long. Germline CDR1 is SGHKS and CDR2 is YYEKEE (reference sequence). The germline V and J ends were trimmed by 4 bases and 0 bases, with 12 bases remaining between them.

The sequenced material came from blood. The gene calls are TRBV5-5 and TRBJ2-3; perhaps TRBD1 as D (5 bases). The sequence was obtained from an elderly woman in good health. CDR3 residues: CASSLQGDSTDTQYF. CDR3 bases: TGTGCCAGCAGCCTTCAAGGGGATAGCACAGATACGCAGTATTTT.